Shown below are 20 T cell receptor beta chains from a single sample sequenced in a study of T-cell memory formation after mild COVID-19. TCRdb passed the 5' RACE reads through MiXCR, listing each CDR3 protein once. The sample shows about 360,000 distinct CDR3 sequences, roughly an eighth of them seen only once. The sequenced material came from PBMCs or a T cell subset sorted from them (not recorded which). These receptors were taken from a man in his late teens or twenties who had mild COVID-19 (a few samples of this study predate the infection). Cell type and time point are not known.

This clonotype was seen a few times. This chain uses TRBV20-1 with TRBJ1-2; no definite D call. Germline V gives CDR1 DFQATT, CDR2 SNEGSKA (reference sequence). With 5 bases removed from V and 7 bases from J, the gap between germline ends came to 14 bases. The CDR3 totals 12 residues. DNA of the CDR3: TGCAGTGCTTACTACAGTGCACGTGGCTACACCTTC. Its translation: CSAYYSARGYTF.

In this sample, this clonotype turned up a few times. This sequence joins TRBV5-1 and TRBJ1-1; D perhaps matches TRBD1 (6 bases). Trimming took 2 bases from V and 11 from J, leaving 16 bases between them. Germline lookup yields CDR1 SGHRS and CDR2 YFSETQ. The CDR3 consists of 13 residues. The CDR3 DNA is TGCGCCAGCAGCTTAAATCAGGGGCGCCGCGCTTTCTTT. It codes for CASSLNQGRRAFF.

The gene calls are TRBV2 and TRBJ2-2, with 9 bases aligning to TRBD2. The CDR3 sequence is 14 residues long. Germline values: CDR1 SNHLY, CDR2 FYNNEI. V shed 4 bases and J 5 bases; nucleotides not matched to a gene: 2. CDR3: CASSGSGGTGELFF. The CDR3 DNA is TGTGCCAGCAGTGGTAGCGGGGGAACCGGGGAGCTGTTTTTT.

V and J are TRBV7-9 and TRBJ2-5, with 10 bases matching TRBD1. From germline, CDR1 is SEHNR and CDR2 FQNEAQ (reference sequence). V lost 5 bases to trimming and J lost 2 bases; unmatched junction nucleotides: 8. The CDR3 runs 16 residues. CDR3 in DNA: TGTGCCAGCAGCCATCGGACAGGGGGATCACAAGAGACCCAGTACTTC. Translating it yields CASSHRTGGSQETQYF.

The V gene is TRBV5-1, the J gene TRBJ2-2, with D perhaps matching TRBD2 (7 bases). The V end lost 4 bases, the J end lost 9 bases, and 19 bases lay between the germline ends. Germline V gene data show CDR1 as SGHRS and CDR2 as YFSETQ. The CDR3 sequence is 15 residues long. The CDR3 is CASSTWEGGQRELFF. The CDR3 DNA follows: TGCGCCAGCAGCACCTGGGAGGGGGGCCAACGGGAGCTGTTTTTT. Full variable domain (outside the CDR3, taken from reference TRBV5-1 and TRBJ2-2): KAGVTQTPRYLIKTRGQQVTLSCSPISGHRSVSWYQQTPGQGLQFLFEYFSETQRNKGNFPGRFSGRQFSNSRSEMNVSTLELGDSALYLCASSTWEGGQRELFFGEGSRLTVL.

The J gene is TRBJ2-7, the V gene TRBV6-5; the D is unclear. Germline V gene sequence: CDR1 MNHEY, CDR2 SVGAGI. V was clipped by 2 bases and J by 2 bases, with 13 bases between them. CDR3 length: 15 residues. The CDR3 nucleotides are TGTGCCAGCAGTTACGTCCGCAGCCTACCCTACGAGCAGTACGTC. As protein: CASSYVRSLPYEQYV.

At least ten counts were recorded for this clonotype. CDR3 in amino acids: CASSRDRDTEAFF. DNA of the CDR3: TGTGCCAGCTCACGGGACAGGGACACTGAAGCTTTCTTT. The chain combines TRBV18 with TRBJ1-1; 9 nucleotides align to TRBD1. The germline V gene encodes CDR1 KGHSH and CDR2 LQKENI. The CDR3 runs 13 residues. J lost 3 bases, V lost 4 bases, and 0 bases had no gene match.

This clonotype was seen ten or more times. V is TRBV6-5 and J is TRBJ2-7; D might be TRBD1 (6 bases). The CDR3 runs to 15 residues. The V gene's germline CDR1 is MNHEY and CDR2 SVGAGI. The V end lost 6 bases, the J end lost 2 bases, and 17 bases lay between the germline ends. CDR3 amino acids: CASRGTLDLAYEQYF. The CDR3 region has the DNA TGTGCCAGCAGGGGGACACTCGATCTGGCCTACGAGCAGTACTTC.

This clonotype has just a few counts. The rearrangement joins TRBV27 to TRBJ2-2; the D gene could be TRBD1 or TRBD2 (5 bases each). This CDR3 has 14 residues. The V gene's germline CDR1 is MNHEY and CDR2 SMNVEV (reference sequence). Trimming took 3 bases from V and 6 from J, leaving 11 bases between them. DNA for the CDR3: TGTGCCAGCAGTTTTAATGGGGGATCCGGGGAGCTGTTTTTT. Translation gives CASSFNGGSGELFF.

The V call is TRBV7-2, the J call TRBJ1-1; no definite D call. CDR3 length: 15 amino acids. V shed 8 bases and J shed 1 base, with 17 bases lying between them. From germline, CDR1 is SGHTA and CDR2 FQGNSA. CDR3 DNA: TGTGCCAGCCGCTACAGTCTTGACGGGAACACTGAAGCTTTCTTT. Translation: CASRYSLDGNTEAFF.

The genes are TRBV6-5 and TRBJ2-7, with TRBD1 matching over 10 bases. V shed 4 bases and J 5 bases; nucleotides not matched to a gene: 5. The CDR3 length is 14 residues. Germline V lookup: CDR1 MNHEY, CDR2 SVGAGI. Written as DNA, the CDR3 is TGTGCCAGCAGTTTCGACAGGGGGCTCGACGAGCAGTACTTC. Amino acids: CASSFDRGLDEQYF.

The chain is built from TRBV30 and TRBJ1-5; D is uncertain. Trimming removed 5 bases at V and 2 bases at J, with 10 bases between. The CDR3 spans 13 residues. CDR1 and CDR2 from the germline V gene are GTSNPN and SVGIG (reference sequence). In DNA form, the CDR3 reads TGTGCCTGGGGAGACGGGGGCAATCAGCCCCAGCATTTT. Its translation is CAWGDGGNQPQHF.

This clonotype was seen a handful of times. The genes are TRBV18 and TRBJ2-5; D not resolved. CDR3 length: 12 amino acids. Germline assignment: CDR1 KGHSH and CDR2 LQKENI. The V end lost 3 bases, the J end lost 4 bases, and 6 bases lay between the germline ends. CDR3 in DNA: TGTGCCAGCTCACCGGGTCCAGAGACCCAGTACTTC. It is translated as CASSPGPETQYF.

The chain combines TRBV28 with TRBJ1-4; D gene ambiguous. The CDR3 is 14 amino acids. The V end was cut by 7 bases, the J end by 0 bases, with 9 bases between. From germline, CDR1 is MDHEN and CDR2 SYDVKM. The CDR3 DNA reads TGTGCCAGCACTTATTCTGCAACTAATGAAAAACTGTTTTTT. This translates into CASTYSATNEKLFF.

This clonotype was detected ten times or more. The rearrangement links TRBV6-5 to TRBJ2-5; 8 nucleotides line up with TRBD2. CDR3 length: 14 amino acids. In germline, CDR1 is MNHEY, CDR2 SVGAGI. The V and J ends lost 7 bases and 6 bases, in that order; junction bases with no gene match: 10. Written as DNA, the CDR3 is TGTGCCAGCATCAGTAGCGGGGCTGGGAAGACCCAGTACTTC. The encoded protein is CASISSGAGKTQYF.

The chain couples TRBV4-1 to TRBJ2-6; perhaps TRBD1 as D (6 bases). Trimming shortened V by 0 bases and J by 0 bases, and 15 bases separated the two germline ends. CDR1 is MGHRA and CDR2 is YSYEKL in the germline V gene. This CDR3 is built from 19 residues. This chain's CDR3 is CASSQDFGTRNSGANVLTF. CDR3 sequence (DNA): TGCGCCAGCAGCCAAGATTTTGGGACAAGGAACTCTGGGGCCAACGTCCTGACTTTC.

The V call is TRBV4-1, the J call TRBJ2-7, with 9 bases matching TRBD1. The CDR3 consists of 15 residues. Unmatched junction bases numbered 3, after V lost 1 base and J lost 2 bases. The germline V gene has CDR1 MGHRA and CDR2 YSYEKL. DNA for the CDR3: TGCGCCAGCAGCCAAGCTGGACAGGGGACCTACGAGCAGTACTTC. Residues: CASSQAGQGTYEQYF.

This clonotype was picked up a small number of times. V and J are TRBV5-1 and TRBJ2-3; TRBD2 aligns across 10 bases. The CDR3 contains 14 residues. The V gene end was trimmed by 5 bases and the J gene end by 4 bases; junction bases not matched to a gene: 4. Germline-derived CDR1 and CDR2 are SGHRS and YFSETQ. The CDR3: CASSPSGGPDTQYF. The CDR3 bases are TGCGCCAGCAGTCCTAGCGGGGGTCCAGATACGCAGTATTTT.

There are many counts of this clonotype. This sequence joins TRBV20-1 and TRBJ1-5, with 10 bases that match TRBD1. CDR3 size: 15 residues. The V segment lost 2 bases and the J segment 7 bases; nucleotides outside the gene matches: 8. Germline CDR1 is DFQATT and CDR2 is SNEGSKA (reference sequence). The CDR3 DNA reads TGCAGTGCTAGACCTTGGGACAGGGGAATCCAGCCCCAGCATTTT. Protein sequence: CSARPWDRGIQPQHF.

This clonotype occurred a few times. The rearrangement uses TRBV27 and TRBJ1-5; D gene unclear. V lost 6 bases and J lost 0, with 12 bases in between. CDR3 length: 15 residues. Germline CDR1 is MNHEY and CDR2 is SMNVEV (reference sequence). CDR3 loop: CASRKYRDSNQPQHF. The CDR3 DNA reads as TGTGCCAGCAGGAAATACAGAGATAGCAATCAGCCCCAGCATTTT.